This T cell receptor beta chain derives from a study of blood T cell repertoires in COVID-19. Overall study: Donors in the United States, Italy and Spain gave samples during acute or convalescent COVID-19. The cDNA or gDNA used as material had been derived from T cells, B-cell-depleted T cells, or PBMCs.

CDR1 SGHRS and CDR2 YFSETQ come from the germline V gene. The CDR3 length is 13 residues. V lost 6 bases, J lost 0 bases, and 10 bases lay in between. Study processing details: Amplifying reference gene primers gave estimates of nucleated cell counts. Here immunoSEQ multiplex PCR was the method, and the copy in TCRdb shows in-frame clones only, minus some. That table gives V, J and clone size, and the DNA gave D and trimming. The table lists about 140,000 clones, approximately 89% of them singletons. The sample consisted of peripheral blood. This sequence originates from a man in his fifties or sixties with active or convalescent COVID-19. The rearrangement uses TRBV5-1 and TRBJ2-7; no firm D call. The CDR3 DNA follows: TGCGCCAGCAAGGCGGATAACTCCTACGAGCAGTACTTC. Translating gives CASKADNSYEQYF.